The 9 T cell receptor beta chains below all came from one sample that was sequenced in a study of Ad26.COV2.S vaccination and SARS-CoV-2 variants (dated by TCRdb to the early 2020s). The treatment or condition label here, explained by the study, means: about 20 received Ad26.COV2.S at low or high dose, single or two shots; 5 received placebo; per-sample allocation not given. Repertoires of vaccine and placebo recipients were sequenced from samples taken on day 63 after the first injection. The protocol used for the library was the immunoSEQ multiplex PCR assay. Entries here come from immuneACCESS through TCRdb and include only in-frame sequences with V and J called. Some clones fail to appear in such tables; in the studies checked, an unresolved V gene covers under half of the shortfall, and the cause of the remainder is unknown. In this sample the table shows roughly 350,000 clones, roughly 90% of which occur a single time. Under 6% of the sample rests with the top ten.

The sequencing used peripheral blood, collected in a trial of Ad26.COV2.S vaccine versus placebo. These receptors were collected from a person aged 18 to 59 who received the Ad26.COV2.S COVID-19 vaccine or a placebo.

The chain couples TRBV13 to TRBJ1-2, with 7 positions matching TRBD1. Germline trimming cut 6 bases from V and 4 bases from J; bases unmatched to any gene: 5. Germline loops: CDR1 PRHDT, CDR2 FYEKMQ (reference sequence). The CDR3 length is 13 residues. CDR3 sequence reads: CASRATGSYGYTF. In DNA form, the CDR3 reads TGTGCCAGCAGGGCGACAGGGAGCTATGGCTACACCTTC. The complete variable domain, with remaining parts taken from reference TRBV13 and TRBJ1-2, reads AAGVIQSPRHLIKEKRETATLKCYPIPRHDTVYWYQQGPGQDPQFLISFYEKMQSDKGSIPDRFSAQQFSDYHSELNMSSLELGDSALYFCASRATGSYGYTFGSGTRLTVV.

The CDR3 is CASSVWGADTQYF. In DNA form, the CDR3 reads TGTGCCAGCAGCGTGTGGGGGGCAGATACGCAGTATTTT. The V and J genes are TRBV9 and TRBJ2-3, with D possibly matching TRBD2 (6 bases). The CDR3 is made up of 13 amino acids. CDR1 SGDLS and CDR2 YYNGEE come from the germline V gene. Trimming stripped 2 bases from V and 4 bases from J, with 8 bases between.

CDR3 region: CASRGQGASYGYTF. CDR3 nucleotide sequence: TGTGCCAGCAGGGGACAGGGGGCTAGTTATGGCTACACCTTC. The chain has TRBV5-6 and TRBJ1-2; 12 bases align to TRBD1. The CDR3 covers 14 residues. V lost 5 bases and J lost 5; bases outside the gene matches: 4. CDR1 SGHDT and CDR2 YYEEEE come from the germline V gene.

This clone was observed once. The chain employs TRBV4-2 and TRBJ1-1, with 7 bases that match TRBD1. The CDR3 runs to 18 residues. Trimming at V came to 0 bases and at J to 1 base, leaving 11 bases not matched to a gene. Germline-derived CDR1 and CDR2 are LGHNA and YNFKEQ. The CDR3 DNA is TGTGCCAGCAGCCAAGAGGGACAGCAACAAGGGGGGAACACTGAAGCTTTCTTT. Translating gives CASSQEGQQQGGNTEAFF.

The J gene is TRBJ1-5, the V gene TRBV28; D unresolved. The CDR3 totals 12 residues. V lost 8 bases to trimming and J lost 0 bases, with 5 bases between them. CDR1 MDHEN and CDR2 SYDVKM come from the germline V gene. The CDR3 loop is CASGYSNQPQHF. CDR3 bases: TGTGCCAGCGGATATAGCAATCAGCCCCAGCATTTT.

J is TRBJ2-2 and V is TRBV28, with 11 nucleotides matching TRBD1. With V trimmed by 6 bases and J by 7 bases, 16 bases remained unmatched. Germline-derived CDR1 and CDR2 are MDHEN and SYDVKM. The CDR3 spans 18 residues. CDR3 in DNA: TGTGCCAGCAGGAATCTTGGTAGAGGGACAGGGGGGATCGGGGAGCTGTTTTTT. It translates to CASRNLGRGTGGIGELFF.

In its sample, this clone was seen a few times. The genes are TRBV9 and TRBJ1-3; no clear D gene. The germline V gene encodes CDR1 SGDLS and CDR2 YYNGEE. There are 17 residues in the CDR3. V lost 4 bases and J 4 bases, leaving 21 bases between the germline ends. In DNA, the CDR3 is TGTGCCAGCAGCCCTTCTTCCGGGCAAAAGCCCGGAAACACCATATATTTT. As protein: CASSPSSGQKPGNTIYF.

This clone has a single count. This chain joins TRBV5-4 and TRBJ2-5; D ambiguous. The length of the CDR3 is 12 residues. Trimming took 4 bases from V and 0 from J, leaving 4 bases between them. Germline lookup yields CDR1 SGHNT and CDR2 YYREEE (reference sequence). The CDR3 DNA sequence: TGTGCCAGCAGCCCTTACCAAGAGACCCAGTACTTC. Encoded protein: CASSPYQETQYF.

The V and J genes are TRBV2 and TRBJ1-2, with 9 bases aligning to TRBD1. Per the germline V gene, CDR1 is SNHLY and CDR2 is FYNNEI. V was pared by 5 bases and J by 3 bases, with 7 bases of the junction left unmatched. The CDR3 covers 15 residues. The CDR3 sequence: CASSPTGTGYYGYTF. The CDR3 nucleotides are TGTGCCAGCAGTCCTACCGGGACAGGGTACTATGGCTACACCTTC.